This T cell receptor (beta chain) was captured in a study of cytomegalovirus exposure and HLA in healthy donors. The J segment lost 3 bases and the V segment lost 6 bases, leaving 2 bases of the junction unmatched. Germline assignment: CDR1 MGHDK and CDR2 SYGVNS. CDR3 size: 13 residues. PCR amplification relied on 60 Vbeta primers (plus 13 Jbeta primers). Original analysis: About 10 million of some 80 million unique TCR beta chains were shared, per a later count. Produced via immunoSEQ multiplex PCR; TCRdb's table is partial and in-frame only. Clonal size and the V and J genes are those of that table, whereas D and trimming came from the DNA. This table holds tens of thousands of clones. Study-wide points: In an earlier analysis, productive rearrangement rates for most beta V segments clustered near 87% or 30%.

About this clone: What it recognizes is unknown.

The sequencing sample was made of PBMCs. This sequence originates from a young man in good health and CMV-seropositive. The rearrangement joins TRBV25-1 to TRBJ2-5, with TRBD2 identical over 9 bases. This CDR3 reads CASRLAGKETQYF. DNA of the CDR3: TGTGCCAGCAGGCTAGCGGGAAAAGAGACCCAGTACTTC. The full variable domain, in which reference TRBV25-1 and TRBJ2-5 provide the parts outside the CDR3, is EADIYQTPRYLVIGTGKKITLECSQTMGHDKMYWYQQDPGMELHLIHYSYGVNSTEKGDLSSESTVSRIRTEHFPLTLESARPSHTSQYLCASRLAGKETQYFGPGTRLLVL.